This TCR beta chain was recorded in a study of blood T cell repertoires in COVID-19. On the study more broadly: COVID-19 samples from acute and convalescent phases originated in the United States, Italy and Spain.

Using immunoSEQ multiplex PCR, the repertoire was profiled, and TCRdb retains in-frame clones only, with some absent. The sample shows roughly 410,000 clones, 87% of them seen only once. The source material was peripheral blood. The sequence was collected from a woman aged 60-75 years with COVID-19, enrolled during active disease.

The CDR3 spells CASSPGYEQYF. CDR3 bases: TGTGCCAGCTCACCCGGGTACGAGCAGTACTTC. The chain joins TRBV18 to TRBJ2-7; D uncertain. V lost 3 bases and J lost 4, with 4 bases in between. There are 11 residues in the CDR3. Germline V gene lookup returns CDR1 KGHSH and CDR2 LQKENI.